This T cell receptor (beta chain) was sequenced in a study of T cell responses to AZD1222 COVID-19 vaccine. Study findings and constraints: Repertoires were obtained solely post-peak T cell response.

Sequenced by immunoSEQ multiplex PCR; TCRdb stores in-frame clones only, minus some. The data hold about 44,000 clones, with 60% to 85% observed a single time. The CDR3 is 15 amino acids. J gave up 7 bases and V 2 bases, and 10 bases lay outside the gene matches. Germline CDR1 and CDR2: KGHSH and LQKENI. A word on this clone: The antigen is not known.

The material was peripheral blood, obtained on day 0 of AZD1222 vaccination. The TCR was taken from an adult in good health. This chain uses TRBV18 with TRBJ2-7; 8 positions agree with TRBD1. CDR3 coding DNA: TGTGCCAGCTCACCAGAGACAGGGGCGTTCGAAGAGCAGTACTTC. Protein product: CASSPETGAFEEQYF.